Below, one T cell receptor (beta chain) is given with its context. The antigen remains unidentified. Attachment of unique molecular identifiers to individual cDNA molecules was performed. TCRdb fed the 5' RACE reads into MiXCR, producing one record per CDR3 protein. The sample shows approximately 69,000 distinct CDR3 sequences, roughly an eighth of them seen only once. The source of the sample is a study of early T cells in non-severe SARS-CoV-2 infection. Study-wide background: Unpaired chains resulted from sequencing bulk RNA of unsorted whole blood. The study's findings and limits: Reliance on VDJdb matching favored anti-spike CD8 responses; private and CD4 specificities were missed.

V lost 0 bases to trimming and J lost 0 bases, with 10 bases between them. There are 15 residues in the CDR3. The germline CDR1 and CDR2 sequences are DFQATT and SNEGSKA (reference sequence). The sequence was collected from an adult who was a healthcare worker with PCR-confirmed SARS-CoV-2 infection or an uninfected control (not recorded which). The chain joins TRBV20-1 to TRBJ2-3, with D maybe TRBD2 (6 bases). Sequencing was performed on whole blood, taken at baseline. Here the CDR3 reads CSARDLRGSTDTQYF. The CDR3 DNA sequence: TGCAGTGCTAGAGATCTACGGGGGAGCACAGATACGCAGTATTTT.